Listed here are 30 T cell receptor beta chains from one sample, sequenced in a study of OX40 agonist ivuxolimab in advanced cancers. Only in-frame clones appear in the TCRdb table, and some are missing; sequencing was by immunoSEQ multiplex PCR. In the table there are 10,000 to 15,000 clones, about 87% of which are singletons. This sample comprised CD4+ or CD8+ T cells sorted from blood, obtained in a trial of the OX40 agonist ivuxolimab. Receptors originate from an adult with an advanced solid tumor such as melanoma, head and neck, liver or kidney cancer.

DNA of the CDR3: TGTGCCAGCAGTCCCTTCTGGACAGGGGGAAACCAGCCCCAGCATTTT. Translated, it gives CASSPFWTGGNQPQHF. V is TRBV27 and J is TRBJ1-5, with 10 bases matching TRBD1. This CDR3 has 16 amino acids. Germline assignment: CDR1 MNHEY and CDR2 SMNVEV (reference sequence). The trim removed 5 bases at V and 7 bases at J, leaving 11 bases unmatched.

CDR3 protein: CASSSPGPVGQYF. The CDR3 DNA is TGTGCCAGCAGCTCACCCGGCCCTGTGGGGCAGTACTTC. This chain connects TRBV5-6 to TRBJ2-7; D is undetermined. Trimming removed 3 bases at V and 9 bases at J, with 16 bases between. The CDR3 sequence is 13 residues long. Germline V gene sequence: CDR1 SGHDT, CDR2 YYEEEE.

J is TRBJ2-3 and V is TRBV5-1, with 8 bases lining up with TRBD2. The V segment lost 4 bases and the J segment 4 bases; nucleotides outside the gene matches: 5. Germline V lookup: CDR1 SGHRS, CDR2 YFSETQ. The CDR3 is made up of 14 amino acids. The CDR3 nucleotides are TGCGCCAGCAGCGTCGGGGGGGCCGCAGATACGCAGTATTTT. This codes for CASSVGGAADTQYF.

The V call is TRBV5-1, the J call TRBJ1-2; weak D call: TRBD1 (5 bases). From germline, CDR1 is SGHRS and CDR2 YFSETQ. V was shortened by 5 bases and J by 4 bases, with 15 bases between the two germline ends. The CDR3 contains 14 residues. CDR3 nucleotides: TGCGCCAGCAGGCCCGGGGGGACCGGCTATGGCTACACCTTC. Protein sequence: CASRPGGTGYGYTF.

The chain recombines TRBV6-1 with TRBJ2-7, with TRBD1 matching 10 bases. In germline, CDR1 is MNHNS, CDR2 SASEGT. V lost 5 bases and J lost 3; bases outside the gene matches: 4. The CDR3 runs 14 residues. CDR3 loop: CASSLTGGYYEQYF. CDR3 nucleotides: TGTGCCAGCAGTTTGACAGGGGGCTACTACGAGCAGTACTTC.

CDR3 loop: CASSLTDFGEQYF. DNA of the CDR3: TGCGCCAGCAGCCTGACGGACTTTGGGGAGCAGTACTTC. The gene calls are TRBV5-1 and TRBJ2-7; D is perhaps TRBD2 (5 bases). Deletions cut 4 bases from V and 7 bases from J, with 15 bases between. Per the germline V gene, CDR1 is SGHRS and CDR2 is YFSETQ. The CDR3 consists of 13 residues. Variable domain in full (rest from reference TRBV5-1 and TRBJ2-7): KAGVTQTPRYLIKTRGQQVTLSCSPISGHRSVSWYQQTPGQGLQFLFEYFSETQRNKGNFPGRFSGRQFSNSRSEMNVSTLELGDSALYLCASSLTDFGEQYFGPGTRLTVT.

CDR3 sequence: CASSLADTAYEQYF. The CDR3 region has the DNA TGTGCCAGCAGCTTGGCTGACACAGCCTACGAGCAGTACTTC. The rearrangement uses TRBV5-6 and TRBJ2-7, with D unresolved. The CDR3 is 14 amino acids. Trimming took 0 bases from V and 2 from J, leaving 9 bases between them. From germline, CDR1 is SGHDT and CDR2 YYEEEE.

J is TRBJ1-1 and V is TRBV5-6; possible D gene TRBD1, 6 bases. This CDR3 is built from 12 residues. V was cut by 5 bases and J by 6 bases, with 11 bases left in between. Germline V gene lookup returns CDR1 SGHDT and CDR2 YYEEEE. The CDR3 DNA is TGTGCCAGCAGTACGAGGGGGGCTGAAGCTTTCTTT. Encoded protein: CASSTRGAEAFF.

V usage is TRBV6-1 and J usage is TRBJ2-7; a possible D gene is TRBD1 (5 bases). The germline V gene encodes CDR1 MNHNS and CDR2 SASEGT. CDR3 length equals 15 residues. V was shortened by 8 bases and J by 2 bases, with 19 bases between the two germline ends. The CDR3 sequence is CASASKDTYPYEQYF. The CDR3 nucleotides are TGTGCCAGCGCAAGCAAGGACACCTATCCCTACGAGCAGTACTTC.

The chain employs TRBV10-3 and TRBJ2-3, with 7 positions matching TRBD1. CDR1 and CDR2 from the germline V gene are ENHRY and SYGVKD. V lost 4 bases, J lost 2 bases, and 21 bases stayed unmatched. The CDR3 contains 20 residues. CDR3 coding DNA: TGTGCCATCAGTGGCGAGACAGGGAGTTTCTCGGTGGGATTCACAGATACGCAGTATTTT. This gives the protein CAISGETGSFSVGFTDTQYF.

On this clone: In the same sample, other DNA sequences code for this CDR3. V and J are TRBV7-9 and TRBJ1-2; 12 bases map to TRBD1. Germline CDR1 and CDR2: SEHNR and FQNEAQ (reference sequence). The J segment lost 11 bases and the V segment lost 1 base, leaving 14 bases of the junction unmatched. The CDR3 is 17 residues long. The CDR3 nucleotides are TGTGCCAGCAGCTTAGTGATATACGGGACAGGGGGCTCTGGTTACACCTTC. The encoded protein is CASSLVIYGTGGSGYTF. The entire variable domain, with the rest obtained from reference TRBV7-9 and TRBJ1-2, is as follows: DTGVSQNPRHKITKRGQNVTFRCDPISEHNRLYWYRQTLGQGPEFLTYFQNEAQLEKSRLLSDRFSAERPKGSFSTLEIQRTEQGDSAMYLCASSLVIYGTGGSGYTFGSGTRLTVV.

The chain is built from TRBV6-5 and TRBJ2-1; 9 bases align to TRBD1. Looked up from germline, CDR1 is MNHEY and CDR2 is SVGAGI. CDR3 length: 13 residues. V was pared by 7 bases and J by 8 bases, with 6 bases of the junction left unmatched. CDR3 sequence reads: CASTHRGRDEQFF. CDR3 coding DNA: TGTGCCAGCACTCACAGGGGGCGGGATGAGCAGTTCTTC.

The chain uses TRBV7-8 and TRBJ1-1; D call uncertain. CDR1 and CDR2 (germline): SGHVS, FQNEAQ. The CDR3 contains 18 residues. The V end lost 5 bases, the J end lost 0 bases, and 22 bases lay between the germline ends. Here the CDR3 DNA reads TGTGCCAGCAGCCACTTTCCCCCGGGGATGGGGTTGAACACTGAAGCTTTCTTT. It translates to CASSHFPPGMGLNTEAFF.

This chain connects TRBV20-1 to TRBJ2-5, with D hard to call. Trimming removed 2 bases from V and 1 base from J, with 2 bases in between. The CDR3 consists of 11 residues. Germline CDR1 is DFQATT and CDR2 is SNEGSKA (reference sequence). The CDR3 loop reads CSARLQETQYF. Here the CDR3 DNA reads TGCAGTGCTAGACTCCAAGAGACCCAGTACTTC.

J is TRBJ2-7 and V is TRBV5-5; D ambiguous. Germline CDR1 reads SGHKS; CDR2 reads YYEKEE (reference sequence). V gave up 2 bases and J gave up 3 bases, with 9 bases separating them. This CDR3 spans 13 amino acids. The CDR3 region is CASSLNSLYEQYF. CDR3 nucleotide sequence: TGTGCCAGCAGCTTAAATAGTCTCTACGAGCAGTACTTC.

The rearrangement joins TRBV28 to TRBJ2-3; weak D call: TRBD2 (5 bases). The germline CDR1 and CDR2 sequences are MDHEN and SYDVKM. Between the trimmed V and J ends, which lost 6 bases and 4 bases, there was a span of 14 bases. CDR3 length equals 14 residues. CDR3 nucleotide sequence: TGTGCCAGCAGCGTCGGGGTGGTGGCAGATACGCAGTATTTT. It yields the protein CASSVGVVADTQYF.

J is TRBJ2-5 and V is TRBV18; no definite D call. CDR3 length: 17 residues. Germline lookup yields CDR1 KGHSH and CDR2 LQKENI. The V end was cut by 1 base, the J end by 5 bases, with 20 bases between. CDR3 loop: CASSPLVLKGRWETQYF. The CDR3 DNA reads TGTGCCAGCTCACCACTAGTGCTAAAGGGAAGATGGGAGACCCAGTACTTC.

This clone was counted only a few times. J is TRBJ2-5 and V is TRBV7-9; D is perhaps TRBD1 or TRBD2 (5 bases each). Germline CDR1 is SEHNR and CDR2 is FQNEAQ (reference sequence). The V gene lost 5 bases and the J gene lost 5 bases, with 21 bases spanning the gap. The CDR3 is made up of 16 amino acids. This chain's CDR3 is CASSITGTPDGETQYF. For the CDR3, the DNA is TGTGCCAGCAGCATTACCGGGACGCCGGATGGGGAGACCCAGTACTTC.

CDR3 sequence reads: CASSVGLAGGGNEQFF. The CDR3 nucleotides are TGTGCCAGCAGCGTAGGCTTAGCGGGAGGAGGGAATGAGCAGTTCTTC. The rearrangement joins TRBV9 to TRBJ2-1; 10 positions match TRBD2. This CDR3 comprises 16 residues. Unmatched junction bases numbered 7, after V lost 0 bases and J lost 7 bases. Germline V lookup: CDR1 SGDLS, CDR2 YYNGEE. Combining the CDR3 with reference TRBV9 and TRBJ2-1 gives the whole variable domain DSGVTQTPKHLITATGQRVTLRCSPRSGDLSVYWYQQSLDQGLQFLIQYYNGEERAKGNILERFSAQQFPDLHSELNLSSLELGDSALYFCASSVGLAGGGNEQFFGPGTRLTVL.

The CDR3 region is CASSAPRGMNTEAFF. Here the CDR3 DNA reads TGTGCCAGCAGCGCCCCTCGGGGGATGAACACTGAAGCTTTCTTT. The chain joins TRBV9 to TRBJ1-1; TRBD1 is a possible D gene (5 bases). The CDR3 is made up of 15 amino acids. V was clipped by 3 bases and J by 0 bases, with 12 bases between them. Per germline, CDR1 SGDLS and CDR2 YYNGEE.

The gene calls are TRBV25-1 and TRBJ1-2; tentatively, D is TRBD1 (5 bases). V gave up 1 base and J gave up 4 bases, with 10 bases separating them. Looked up from germline, CDR1 is MGHDK and CDR2 is SYGVNS. This CDR3 has 14 residues. The CDR3 DNA follows: TGTGCCAGCAGTGAATCCCCAGGGCGCTATGGCTACACCTTC. Its translation: CASSESPGRYGYTF.

The chain couples TRBV21-1 to TRBJ1-1. TRBV21-1 is flagged as a pseudogene. This CDR3 is 12 amino acids long. Here the CDR3 reads CASSKVRTLLFF. CDR3 coding DNA: TGTGCCAGCAGCAAAGTTCGGACGCTCCTTTTTTTT.

This clone was recorded a few times. V usage is TRBV5-1 and J usage is TRBJ1-2; possibly TRBD1 for D (5 bases). The germline V gene has CDR1 SGHRS and CDR2 YFSETQ. This CDR3 has 15 amino acids. Between the trimmed V and J ends, which lost 1 base and 4 bases, there was a span of 14 bases. This chain's CDR3 is CASSLWRDRSYGYTF. The CDR3 bases are TGCGCCAGCAGCTTGTGGCGGGACCGAAGCTATGGCTACACCTTC.

The chain carries TRBV27 and TRBJ2-7; TRBD1 matches 7 bases. There are 15 residues in the CDR3. Per the germline V gene, CDR1 is MNHEY and CDR2 is SMNVEV (reference sequence). The ends lost 2 bases at V and 3 bases at J; junction bases unmatched: 7. The CDR3 sequence: CASSLTTGLDYEQYF. CDR3 in DNA: TGTGCCAGCAGTTTAACGACAGGGTTGGACTACGAGCAGTACTTC.

This clone came up once. This chain's CDR3 is CASNPTGGVMDNEQFF. The CDR3 nucleotides are TGTGCCAGTAACCCGACAGGGGGCGTTATGGATAATGAGCAGTTCTTC. The V call is TRBV19, the J call TRBJ2-1, with 10 bases identical to TRBD1. Trimming removed 7 bases from V and 7 bases from J; junction bases left unmatched: 13. This CDR3 spans 16 amino acids. Germline V gene sequence: CDR1 LNHDA, CDR2 SQIVND (reference sequence). The full variable domain, in which reference TRBV19 and TRBJ2-1 provide the parts outside the CDR3, is DGGITQSPKYLFRKEGQNVTLSCEQNLNHDAMYWYRQDPGQGLRLIYYSQIVNDFQKGDIAEGYSVSREKKESFPLTVTSAQKNPTAFYLCASNPTGGVMDNEQFFGPGTRLTVL.

This clone showed up just a few times. The V and J genes are TRBV4-2 and TRBJ2-2; 11 bases are a match to TRBD1. This CDR3 spans 15 amino acids. J gave up 3 bases and V 7 bases, and 4 bases lay outside the gene matches. From germline, CDR1 is LGHNA and CDR2 YNFKEQ. The CDR3 region is CASNPGQGDTGELFF. Here the CDR3 DNA reads TGTGCCAGCAACCCGGGACAGGGGGACACCGGGGAGCTGTTTTTT.

This clone has just one count. The V and J genes are TRBV28 and TRBJ2-1; TRBD2 matches 9 bases. The CDR3 is made up of 20 amino acids. Trimming took 5 bases from V and 0 from J; bases not matched to a gene: 17. CDR1 is MDHEN, CDR2 SYDVKM, per germline. The chain's CDR3 is CASSTPGIGEREDSYNEQFF. CDR3 nucleotides: TGTGCCAGCAGTACCCCAGGGATCGGCGAGCGGGAGGACTCCTACAATGAGCAGTTCTTC.

V gene TRBV10-2 combines with J gene TRBJ2-7; D gene unclear. Trimming took 4 bases from V and 3 from J, leaving 13 bases between them. The V gene's germline CDR1 is WSHSY and CDR2 SAAADI. The CDR3 sequence is 14 residues long. The CDR3 protein is CASSGSASGYEQYF. DNA for the CDR3: TGCGCCAGCAGTGGATCGGCTAGTGGCTACGAGCAGTACTTC.

The genes are TRBV7-9 and TRBJ2-1; 9 bases agree with TRBD1. The CDR3 sequence is 15 residues long. Germline-derived CDR1 and CDR2 are SEHNR and FQNEAQ (reference sequence). V shed 3 bases, J shed 6 bases, and the junction held 6 bases outside the gene matches. This CDR3 is CASSFDRGSTNEQFF. For the CDR3, the DNA is TGTGCCAGCAGCTTCGACAGGGGGAGTACCAATGAGCAGTTCTTC. Full variable domain (missing parts from reference TRBV7-9 and TRBJ2-1): DTGVSQNPRHKITKRGQNVTFRCDPISEHNRLYWYRQTLGQGPEFLTYFQNEAQLEKSRLLSDRFSAERPKGSFSTLEIQRTEQGDSAMYLCASSFDRGSTNEQFFGPGTRLTVL.

V usage is TRBV5-6 and J usage is TRBJ2-7; TRBD1 matches at 8 bases. The V gene's germline CDR1 is SGHDT and CDR2 YYEEEE. V lost 0 bases, J lost 3 bases, and 14 bases stayed unmatched. The CDR3 totals 18 residues. The CDR3, as DNA: TGTGCCAGCAGCTTGGGGCCAGGGGGCGTCGATTGGTTCTACGAGCAGTACTTC. Translating gives CASSLGPGGVDWFYEQYF.